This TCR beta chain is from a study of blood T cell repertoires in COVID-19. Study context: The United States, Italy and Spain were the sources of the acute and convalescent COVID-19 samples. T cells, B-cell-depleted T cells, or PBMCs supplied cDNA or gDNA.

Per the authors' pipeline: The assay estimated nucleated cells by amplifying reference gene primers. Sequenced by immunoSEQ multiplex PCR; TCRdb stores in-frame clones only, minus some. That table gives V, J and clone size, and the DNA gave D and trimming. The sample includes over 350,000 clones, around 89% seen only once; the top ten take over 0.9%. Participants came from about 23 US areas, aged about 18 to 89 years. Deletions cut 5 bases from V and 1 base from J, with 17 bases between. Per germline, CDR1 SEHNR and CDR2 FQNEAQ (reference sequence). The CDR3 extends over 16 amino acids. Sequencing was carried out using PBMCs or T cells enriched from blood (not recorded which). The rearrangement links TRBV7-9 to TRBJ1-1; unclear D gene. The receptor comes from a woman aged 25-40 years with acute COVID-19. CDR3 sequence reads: CASSLDFVGPNTEAFF. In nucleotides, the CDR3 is TGTGCCAGCAGCCTCGACTTTGTCGGTCCGAACACTGAAGCTTTCTTT.